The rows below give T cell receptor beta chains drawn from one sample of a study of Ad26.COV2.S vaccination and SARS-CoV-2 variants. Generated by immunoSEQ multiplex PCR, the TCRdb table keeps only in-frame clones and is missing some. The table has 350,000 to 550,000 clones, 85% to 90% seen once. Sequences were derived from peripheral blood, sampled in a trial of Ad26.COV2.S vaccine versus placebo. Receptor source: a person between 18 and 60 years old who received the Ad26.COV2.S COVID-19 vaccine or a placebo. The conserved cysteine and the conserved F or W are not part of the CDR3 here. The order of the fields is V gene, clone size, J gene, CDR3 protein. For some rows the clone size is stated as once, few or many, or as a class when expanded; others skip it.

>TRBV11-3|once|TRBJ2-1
ASSPDVYNEQF
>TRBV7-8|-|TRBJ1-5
ASSLREGNQPQH
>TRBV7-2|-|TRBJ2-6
ASNLRGLSSGANVLT
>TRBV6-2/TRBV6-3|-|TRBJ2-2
ASSRDTGELF
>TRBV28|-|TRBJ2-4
ASSGTEGQLAKNIQY
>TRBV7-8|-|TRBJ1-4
ASSWAMTTNEKLF
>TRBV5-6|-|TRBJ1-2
ASSLWRHYGYT
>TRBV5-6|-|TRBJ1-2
ASSTGQYGYT
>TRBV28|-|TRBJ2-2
ASSLSAGELF
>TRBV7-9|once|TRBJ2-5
ASSFGRGQRETQY
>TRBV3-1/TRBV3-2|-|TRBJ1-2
ASSQPSNEGRPYGYT
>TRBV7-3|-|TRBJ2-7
ASSSTGATSYEQY
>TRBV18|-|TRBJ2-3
ASSPGPNTDTQY
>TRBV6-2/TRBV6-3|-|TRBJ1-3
ASSQILAGASGNTIY
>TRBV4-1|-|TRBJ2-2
ASSPRPPDSPFTDTGELF
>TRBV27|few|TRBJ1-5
ASSFAGGNQPQH
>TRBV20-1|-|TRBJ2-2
SASWTEGTGELF
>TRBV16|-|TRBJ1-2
ASSPSRGDYGYT
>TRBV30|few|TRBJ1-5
AWSVTSGFQPQH
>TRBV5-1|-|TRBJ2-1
ASSLGLRDTNNEQF
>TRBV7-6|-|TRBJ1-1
ASSLVQGAGGNTEAF
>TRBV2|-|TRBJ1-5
ASSPDRGDQPQH
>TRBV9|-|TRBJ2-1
ASSVAGRNSEQF
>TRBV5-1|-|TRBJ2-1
ASSLVLAGSGNEQF
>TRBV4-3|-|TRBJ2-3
ASSQEPSGSTDTQY
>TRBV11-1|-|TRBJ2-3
ASSSWTRDTQY
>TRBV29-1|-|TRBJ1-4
SAGDRAAYNEKLF
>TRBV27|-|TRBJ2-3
ASSDPRRQGHTDTQY
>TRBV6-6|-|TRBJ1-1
ASSYGSEGARTEAF
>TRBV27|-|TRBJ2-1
ASSLTGDEQF
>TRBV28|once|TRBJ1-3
ASSSWTAGNTIY
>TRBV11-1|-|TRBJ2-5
ASTPNWRTETQY
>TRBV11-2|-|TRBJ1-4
ASTEHNRGGEKLF
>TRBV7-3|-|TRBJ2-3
ASSLLAGEGTQY
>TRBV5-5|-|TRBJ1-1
ASSLGTEAF
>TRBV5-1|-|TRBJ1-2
ASSFEGGEGYGYT
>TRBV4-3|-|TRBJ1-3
ASSQDIMERNTIY
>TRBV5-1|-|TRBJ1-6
ASSLGQGLYSPLH
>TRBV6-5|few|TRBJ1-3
ASSLGNTIY
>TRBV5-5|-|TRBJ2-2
ASSLVLEGIFTGELF
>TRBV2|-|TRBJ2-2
ASSFQGPLNTGELF
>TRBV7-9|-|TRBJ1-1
ASSLVLEGIGAF
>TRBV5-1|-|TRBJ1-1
ASGQAYGNTEAF
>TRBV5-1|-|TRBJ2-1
ASSPISFNEQF
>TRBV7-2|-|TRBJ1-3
ASSLGSRYSGNTIY
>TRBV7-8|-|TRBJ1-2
ASSLGQLYGYT
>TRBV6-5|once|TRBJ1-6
ASGTGQGNSPLH
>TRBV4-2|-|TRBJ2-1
ASSQDGGEPYNEQF
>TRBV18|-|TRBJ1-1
ASSPRGGTEAF
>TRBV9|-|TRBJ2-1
ASSARLAGSYNEQF
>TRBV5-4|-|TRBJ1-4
ASSQRGLANEKLF
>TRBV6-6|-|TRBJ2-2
ASSLRGGGRTGELF
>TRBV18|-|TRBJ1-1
ASSPPGGEGAF
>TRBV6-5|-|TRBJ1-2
ASSSPGNYGYT
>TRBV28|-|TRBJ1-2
ASSPSNYGYT
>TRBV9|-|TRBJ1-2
ASSTPGTDYNYGYT
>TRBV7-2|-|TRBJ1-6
ASSLGGSAPPLH